Listed below are T cell receptor beta chains from one sample, sequenced in a study of control samples from healthy donors and cancer patients. Using immunoSEQ multiplex PCR, the repertoire was profiled, and TCRdb retains in-frame clones only, with some absent. This table has 98,000 or so clones, about 80% appearing once. Material for sequencing was blood. These receptors were taken from a woman aged 25 to 39 in good health. Both conserved end residues are part of each CDR3. The D gene is left open where the match is weak. Clone size appears in some rows only: once, few, many, or a class for an expanded clone.

d_gene,j_gene,abundance,v_gene,len,CDR3aa,CDR3nt
-,TRBJ2-1,-,TRBV15,15,CATSREVSSYNEQFF,TGTGCCACCAGCAGAGAAGTGAGCTCCTACAATGAGCAGTTCTTC
-,TRBJ2-7,-,TRBV29-1,13,CSVGYRDNHEQYF,TGCAGCGTTGGGTACCGGGACAACCACGAGCAGTACTTC
TRBD1,TRBJ1-3,-,TRBV24-1,15,CATSDTRTGGDTIYF,TGTGCCACCAGTGATACCCGGACAGGGGGAGACACCATATATTTT
-,TRBJ1-2,few,TRBV6-5,15,CASSYGRPSEYGYTF,TGTGCCAGCAGTTACGGGCGCCCAAGCGAGTATGGCTACACCTTC
TRBD1,TRBJ2-7,-,TRBV14,14,CAVPPGQGSYEQYF,TGTGCCGTTCCACCGGGACAGGGGTCTTACGAGCAGTACTTC
TRBD1,TRBJ2-1,-,TRBV9,13,CASSVGGGDEQFF,TGTGCCAGCAGCGTAGGAGGGGGCGATGAGCAGTTCTTC
-,TRBJ2-4,-,TRBV2,13,CASSGQWVNIQYF,TGTGCCAGCAGTGGGCAGTGGGTAAACATTCAGTACTTC
TRBD2,TRBJ2-1,-,TRBV5-1,15,CASSVSSGGANEQFF,TGCGCCAGCAGCGTTTCTAGCGGGGGGGCTAATGAGCAGTTCTTC
TRBD1,TRBJ1-3,-,TRBV19,18,CASWGIRDRGNSGNTIYF,TGTGCCAGCTGGGGAATCCGGGACAGGGGAAACTCTGGAAACACCATATATTTT
-,TRBJ1-1,-,TRBV5-8,15,CASRQTYGMNTEAFF,TGTGCCAGCAGACAGACCTACGGCATGAACACTGAAGCTTTCTTT
-,TRBJ1-3,-,TRBV7-2,15,CASSLDGQAANTIYF,TGTGCCAGCAGCTTAGACGGCCAGGCTGCCAACACCATATATTTT
-,TRBJ1-3,few,TRBV5-4,16,CASSGQTTLSGNTIYF,TGTGCCAGCAGCGGACAGACTACCCTCTCTGGAAACACCATATATTTT
-,TRBJ1-1,-,TRBV30,12,CAWSRENTEAFF,TGTGCCTGGAGCAGGGAGAACACTGAAGCTTTCTTT
-,TRBJ2-1,-,TRBV7-9,15,CASSLDGGSYNEQFF,TGTGCCAGCAGCTTAGATGGGGGGTCCTACAATGAGCAGTTCTTC
-,TRBJ1-2,-,TRBV3-1/TRBV3-2,12,CASSQDSRGYTF,TGTGCCAGCAGCCAAGATAGCAGGGGCTACACCTTC
-,TRBJ2-5,-,TRBV11-3,13,CASSRGARETQYF,TGTGCCAGCAGCCGGGGGGCCCGAGAGACCCAGTACTTC
-,TRBJ1-4,once,TRBV19,13,CASTMGYSEKLFF,TGTGCCAGTACCATGGGATATAGTGAAAAACTGTTTTTT
-,TRBJ2-5,once,TRBV3-1/TRBV3-2,15,CASRSQGWYQETQYF,TGTGCCAGCAGGTCCCAGGGTTGGTACCAAGAGACCCAGTACTTC
TRBD1,TRBJ2-1,-,TRBV12-5,16,CASGPRRGTGDNEQFF,TGTGCTAGTGGTCCCAGGCGCGGGACAGGGGACAATGAGCAGTTCTTC
-,TRBJ1-2,-,TRBV19,14,CASSINPPGTPLRF,TGTGCCAGTAGTATTAATCCCCCCGGGACCCCTCTTCGGTTC
TRBD1,TRBJ1-1,-,TRBV6-2/TRBV6-3,14,CASSWTGGNTEAFF,TGTGCCAGCAGTTGGACAGGGGGAAACACTGAAGCTTTCTTT
-,TRBJ1-6,-,TRBV21-1,18,CASREKRKTGDNNSPLHF,TGTGCCAGCAGGGAGAAACGGAAGACAGGGGACAATAATTCACCCCTCCACTTT
TRBD2,TRBJ2-1,-,TRBV29-1,17,CSVEDLEAGGPSNEQFF,TGCAGCGTTGAAGATCTCGAGGCGGGGGGCCCCTCCAATGAGCAGTTCTTC
TRBD1,TRBJ2-3,-,TRBV5-4,15,CASSLGTGRTDTQYF,TGTGCCAGCAGCCTCGGGACAGGGCGGACAGATACGCAGTATTTT
TRBD1,TRBJ2-7,-,TRBV6-2/TRBV6-3,14,CASSRRDREYEQYF,TGTGCCAGCAGCCGCCGGGACAGGGAGTACGAGCAGTACTTC
TRBD1,TRBJ2-7,once,TRBV6-5,12,CASSGQGEAQYF,TGTGCCAGCAGCGGACAGGGGGAAGCGCAGTACTTC
-,TRBJ1-4,-,TRBV11-2,13,CASSPNSGAKLFF,TGTGCCAGCAGCCCTAACTCGGGAGCTAAACTGTTTTTT
TRBD1,TRBJ2-4,-,TRBV11-2,15,CASREARGMENIQYF,TGTGCCAGCAGAGAGGCCAGGGGGATGGAAAACATTCAGTACTTC
-,TRBJ2-7,-,TRBV2,15,CASSPPDQELYEQYF,TGTGCCAGCAGTCCCCCAGACCAGGAACTTTACGAGCAGTACTTC
-,TRBJ1-3,-,TRBV9,15,CASSVGAGSGNTIYF,TGTGCCAGCAGCGTAGGGGCAGGCTCTGGAAACACCATATATTTT
-,TRBJ1-1,-,TRBV9,14,CASTAGGAGTEAFF,TGTGCCAGCACCGCGGGGGGCGCGGGTACTGAAGCTTTCTTT
-,TRBJ1-1,-,TRBV3-1/TRBV3-2,14,CASSSQGRDTEAFF,TGTGCCAGCAGCTCGCAGGGTAGGGACACTGAAGCTTTCTTT
-,TRBJ1-2,-,TRBV20-1,14,CSASLGLANYGYTF,TGCAGTGCTAGTCTTGGGTTAGCTAACTATGGCTACACCTTC
-,TRBJ2-5,-,TRBV6-5,15,CASRTIGLDQETQYF,TGTGCCAGCAGGACTATCGGCCTAGATCAAGAGACCCAGTACTTC
-,TRBJ1-3,-,TRBV12-3/TRBV12-4,12,CASSLMVNTIYF,TGTGCCAGCAGTTTAATGGTAAACACCATATATTTT
TRBD2,TRBJ2-4,-,TRBV2,14,CASSPGTIENIQYF,TGTGCCAGCAGTCCCGGGACTATCGAAAACATTCAGTACTTC
-,TRBJ1-1,-,TRBV23-1,12,CASSQSYQGPFF,TGCGCCAGCAGTCAATCTTACCAGGGACCTTTCTTT
TRBD1,TRBJ1-5,-,TRBV7-2,14,CASSQGQANQPQHF,TGTGCCAGCAGCCAGGGACAGGCCAATCAGCCCCAGCATTTT
-,TRBJ1-2,-,TRBV6-2/TRBV6-3,15,CASSYFSAANYGYTF,TGTGCCAGCAGTTACTTCTCGGCAGCTAACTATGGCTACACCTTC
TRBD1,TRBJ1-3,-,TRBV29-1,14,CSVVGTGFGNTIYF,TGCAGCGTTGTTGGGACAGGGTTTGGAAACACCATATATTTT
-,TRBJ1-2,-,TRBV6-1,15,CASSEFRGSNYGYTF,TGTGCCAGCAGTGAATTTCGGGGAAGTAATTATGGCTACACCTTC